This T cell receptor (beta chain) was obtained from a study of identical twins (dated by TCRdb to about 2016). With regard to the full study: To test whether fetal clonotypes persist, the study used deep sequencing on TCR alpha and beta repertoires from monozygotic twins, unrelated adults of various ages, and cord blood. To rule out contamination, the twin experiments were replicated at different times with different library preparation protocols. General findings and caveats noted by the study authors: Conclusions relied on cross-sectional statistical analysis, since the same donors could not be followed over many years. Zero-insertion analyses could be partly confounded by invariant T cells such as MAIT and iNKT, although diverse VJ usage argued against such confounding for most clonotypes. In monozygotic twins, recombination models systematically underestimated out-of-frame TCR alpha sharing, but the models matched the sharing seen between unrelated individuals. In beta out-of-frame sequences, excess twin sharing was weaker, because having fewer shared sequences lowered the signal-to-noise ratio. Abundant cord blood beta clonotypes had fewer insertions, young adult naive repertoires showed a similar but weaker trend, and memory repertoires showed no such trend. Out-of-frame TCR alpha sequences shared between twins showed an excess of low generation-probability sequences compared with coincidental sharing between unrelated individuals.

Via the germline V gene, CDR1 is MNHNS and CDR2 SASEGT. Taken from cysteine to phenylalanine, the CDR3 has 18 residues. Just CDR3 DNA is preserved here, 54 bases in frame from base 1. Cut back by 6 bases and 0 bases, the V and J ends lie 18 bases apart. This clonotype was counted a few times. Its binding antigen is unknown. The sample holds no much larger clone one base away, and base qualities are not on file. The library was obtained by 5' RACE. The sequencing machine was an Illumina HiSeq 2000. Template switching introduced a universal primer binding site; the final cDNA contained a unique molecular identifier, enabling accurate counting of TCR cDNA molecules. First-strand cDNA for TCR alpha and beta chains was synthesized from specific primers in the conserved constant-segment region. To control for contamination, every cDNA library was double barcoded, receiving both a SMART-Mk sample barcode and Illumina barcodes. Two successive PCR steps introduced TruSeq adapter sequences along with Illumina sample barcodes. The TCR alpha and beta cDNA libraries were sequenced on the Illumina HiSeq platform using custom primers. On the study's bioinformatics: Raw reads were processed with MiGEC to extract unique molecular identifiers, and MiXCR was used to determine CDR3 positions. For each individual, recombination models were inferred using an EM algorithm with the repgenHMM and IGoR tools. Shared clonotype analysis was performed with the tcR package in R, normalizing sharing by the product of cloneset sizes. To study raw recombination free of thymic and clonal selection effects, out-of-frame nonproductive sequences were analyzed. Through fastp at Q25 and MiXCR, TCRdb rebuilt clones from the public reads, retaining in-frame beta chains. Rows are unified per CDR3 protein, each entry keeping the most common DNA and genes. The V and J calls come from TCRdb's annotation, not from the publication. The sample profile shows about 520,000 distinct CDR3 sequences; 22% of them were found once. 0.75% to 0.95% of the sample lies in the top ten.

Every donor in the study was a healthy Caucasian. Three pairs of female monozygotic twins, all aged about 18 to 30 years, were included in the twin cohort. CD4+ and CD8+ T cell populations were isolated with positive isolation kits from Invitrogen. This same sample was also taken into another study, of T cells expressing NK-cell markers. As the second study states: Three sorted T-cell subsets (CD3+CD56+NKG2C+, CD3+CD56+NKG2C- and CD3+CD56-NKG2C+) from under 10 donors had their TCR beta-chain repertoires profiled. Of the eight sequenced donors, seven were found to be HCMV-seropositive and one was found to be HCMV-seronegative. In several experiments an anti-gammadeltaTCR antibody was added to restrict sorting to alphabetaTCR-expressing T cells. In a handful of donors, the dominant CD3+CD56+NKG2C+ clonotypes were among the top 10 CD8+ clonotypes and accounted for about 1.0-7.0% of CD8+ T cells. Those dominant clonotypes were again the most abundant among CD3+CD56-NKG2C+ cells in a few donors, at about 25-65%. Whether the expanded NKG2C-expressing T cell clones were specific for HCMV antigens was left unclear. The study sequenced eight donors, all healthy volunteers chosen at random: three men and five women. A commercial ELISA kit detecting HCMV-specific IgG in serum was used to determine HCMV serostatus. Reads were demultiplexed and grouped by UMI with MIGEC, and clonotypes were assembled and quantified with MiTCR. To exclude erroneous sequences, only TCR cDNA sequences supported by at least two reads were retained. The tcR package was used for downstream repertoire analysis, and clonotypes were matched across fractions by CDR3 nucleotide sequence plus V segment. VDJmatch was used to annotate antigen specificity against VDJdb, with one amino acid substitution allowed in CDR3.

This TCR derives from a woman aged 18-35 years in good health. This chain is built from TRBV6-1 and TRBJ1-6; the best D guess is TRBD1, with 5 bases matching. The specimen was CD4+ T cells sorted from blood. The nucleotide sequence reads TGTGCCAGCAGCATGGGGACGCCTCAAAGCTCCTATAATTCACCCCTCCACTTT. This sequence encodes CASSMGTPQSSYNSPLHF.